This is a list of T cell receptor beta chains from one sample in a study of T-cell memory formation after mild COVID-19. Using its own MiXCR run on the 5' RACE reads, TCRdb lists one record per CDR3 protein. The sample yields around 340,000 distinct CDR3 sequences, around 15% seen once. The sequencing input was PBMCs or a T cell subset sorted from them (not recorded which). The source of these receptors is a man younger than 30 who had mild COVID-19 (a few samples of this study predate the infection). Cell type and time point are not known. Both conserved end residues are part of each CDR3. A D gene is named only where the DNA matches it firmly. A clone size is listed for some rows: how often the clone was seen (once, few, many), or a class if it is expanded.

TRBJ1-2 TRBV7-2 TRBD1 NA CASSLSGTVANYGYTF TGTGCCAGCAGCTTATCCGGGACAGTAGCTAACTATGGCTACACCTTC
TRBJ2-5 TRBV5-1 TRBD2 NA CASSSGLAGGEETQYF TGCGCCAGCAGCTCGGGACTAGCGGGGGGCGAAGAGACCCAGTACTTC
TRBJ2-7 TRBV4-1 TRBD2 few CASSQVPASGYEQYF TGCGCCAGCAGCCAAGTGCCGGCTAGCGGCTACGAGCAGTACTTC
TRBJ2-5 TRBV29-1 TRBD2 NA CGGGATGETQYF TGCGGCGGGGGGGCGACCGGGGAGACCCAGTACTTC
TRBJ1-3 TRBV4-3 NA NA CASSQDRWGVQRGNTIYF TGCGCCAGCAGCCAAGATCGATGGGGCGTTCAGCGAGGAAACACCATATATTTT
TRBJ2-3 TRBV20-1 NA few CSASPLRRGGTDTQYF TGCAGTGCTAGCCCTCTGAGGCGGGGCGGCACAGATACGCAGTATTTT
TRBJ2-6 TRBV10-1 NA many CASSEGSGANVLTF TGCGCCAGCAGTGAAGGGTCTGGGGCCAACGTCCTGACTTTC
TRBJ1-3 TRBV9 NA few CASSVTTGLSGNTIYF TGTGCCAGCAGCGTTACCACAGGGCTCTCTGGAAACACCATATATTTT
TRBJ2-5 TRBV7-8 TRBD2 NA CASSFPGLRETQYF TGTGCCAGCAGCTTTCCGGGACTACGAGAGACCCAGTACTTC
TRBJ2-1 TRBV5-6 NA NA CASSLDPTGEQFF TGTGCCAGCAGCCTGGACCCTACCGGTGAGCAGTTCTTC
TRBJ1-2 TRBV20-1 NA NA CSARDDQRPNYGYTF TGCAGTGCTAGAGATGATCAGAGACCTAACTATGGCTACACCTTC
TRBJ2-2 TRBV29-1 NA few CSVESGDGAITGELFF TGCAGCGTTGAGTCAGGGGATGGTGCGATCACCGGGGAGCTGTTTTTT
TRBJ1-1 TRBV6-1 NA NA CASSDQAGTNTEAFF TGTGCCAGCAGTGATCAGGCAGGGACGAACACTGAAGCTTTCTTT
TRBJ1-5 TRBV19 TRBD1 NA CASSKIEGGGQPQHF TGTGCCAGTAGTAAGATCGAAGGGGGCGGTCAGCCCCAGCATTTT
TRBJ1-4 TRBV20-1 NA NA CSASEGGREKLFF TGCAGTGCTAGTGAGGGAGGAAGGGAAAAACTGTTTTTT
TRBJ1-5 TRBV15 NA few CATSRNLNQPQHF TGTGCCACCAGCAGAAATTTAAATCAGCCCCAGCATTTT
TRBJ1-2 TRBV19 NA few CASSTRGAIYGYTF TGTGCCAGTAGTACCCGGGGGGCTATCTATGGCTACACCTTC
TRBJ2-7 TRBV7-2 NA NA CASSSGLYGLTNEQYF TGTGCCAGCAGCTCGGGTCTTTACGGGTTAACCAACGAGCAGTACTTC
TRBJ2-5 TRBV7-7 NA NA CASGPGGETQYF TGTGCTAGCGGGCCAGGGGGAGAGACCCAGTACTTC
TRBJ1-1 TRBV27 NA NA CASSLPGGVMNTEAFF TGTGCCAGCAGTCTACCGGGAGGGGTCATGAACACTGAAGCTTTCTTT
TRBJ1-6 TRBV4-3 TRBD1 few CASSQTPQGDSPLHF TGCGCCAGCAGCCAAACCCCACAGGGGGATTCACCCCTCCACTTT
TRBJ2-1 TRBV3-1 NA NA CASSQALLGPGDEQFF TGTGCCAGCAGCCAAGCGCTGTTAGGGCCGGGGGATGAGCAGTTCTTC
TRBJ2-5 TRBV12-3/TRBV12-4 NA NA CASSLEGLPQETQYF TGTGCCAGCAGTTTAGAGGGACTCCCACAAGAGACCCAGTACTTC
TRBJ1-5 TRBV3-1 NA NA CASSQTVSNQPQHF TGTGCCAGCAGCCAAACGGTTAGCAATCAGCCCCAGCATTTT
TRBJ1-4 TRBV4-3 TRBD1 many CASSQRGQGGEKLFF TGCGCCAGCAGCCAAAGGGGACAGGGGGGGGAAAAACTGTTTTTT
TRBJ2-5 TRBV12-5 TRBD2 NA CASGKASGGSEETQYF TGTGCTAGTGGTAAGGCTAGCGGGGGGTCAGAAGAGACCCAGTACTTC
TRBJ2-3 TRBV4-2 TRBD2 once CASSQNVAGSNTDTQYF TGTGCCAGCAGCCAAAATGTAGCGGGGTCTAACACAGATACGCAGTATTTT
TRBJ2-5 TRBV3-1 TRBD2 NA CASSQVKGAGQETQYF TGTGCCAGCAGCCAAGTTAAGGGAGCGGGGCAAGAGACCCAGTACTTC
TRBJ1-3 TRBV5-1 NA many CASSLEAAGNTIYF TGCGCCAGCAGCTTGGAGGCAGCTGGAAACACCATATATTTT